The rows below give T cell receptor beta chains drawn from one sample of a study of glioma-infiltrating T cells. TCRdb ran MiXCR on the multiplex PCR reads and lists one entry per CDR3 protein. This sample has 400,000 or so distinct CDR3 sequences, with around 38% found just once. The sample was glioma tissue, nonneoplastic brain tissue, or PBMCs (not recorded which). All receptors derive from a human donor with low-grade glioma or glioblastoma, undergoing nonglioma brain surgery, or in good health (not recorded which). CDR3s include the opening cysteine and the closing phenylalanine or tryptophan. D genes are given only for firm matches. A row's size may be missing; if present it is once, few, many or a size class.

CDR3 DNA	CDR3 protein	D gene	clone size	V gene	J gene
TGTGCCAGCAGTGAAAAGATCGGAGGCGACGAGCAGTACTTC	CASSEKIGGDEQYF	.	many	TRBV6-1	TRBJ2-7
TGCGCCAGCAACCCCGGACTAGCGTACGAGCAGTACTTC	CASNPGLAYEQYF	TRBD2	.	TRBV7-2	TRBJ2-7
TGCAGTGCTAGTCCCAAACGTCACAGGGGCAGGGACGAGCAGTACTTC	CSASPKRHRGRDEQYF	TRBD1	few	TRBV20-1	TRBJ2-7
TGCAGTGCTAGAGATATAGTCCCAACTAATGAAAAACTGTTTTTT	CSARDIVPTNEKLFF	.	.	TRBV20-1	TRBJ1-4
TGTGCCAGCAGTACACAGGATTTCTACGAGCAGTACTTC	CASSTQDFYEQYF	.	.	TRBV6-5	TRBJ2-7
TGTGCCAGCAGCTTAGGGGCAGGGGGCGGGTGGGAGACCCAGTACTTC	CASSLGAGGGWETQYF	TRBD1	.	TRBV7-2	TRBJ2-5
TGTGCCAGCAGTGACGGTTTGGTCCCGAGGGGCGAGCAGTACTTC	CASSDGLVPRGEQYF	.	.	TRBV2	TRBJ2-7
TGTGCCACCAGTGATCCTCGGACGGCTGGCTACGAGCAGTTCTTC	CATSDPRTAGYEQFF	.	.	TRBV24-1	TRBJ2-1
TGTGCCAGCAGTTACGGGCAGGGGTTTGACTATGGCTACACCTTC	CASSYGQGFDYGYTF	.	many	TRBV6-5	TRBJ1-2
TGTGCCAGCAATCTAGCGTTTGAAGATACGCAGTATTTT	CASNLAFEDTQYF	.	.	TRBV2	TRBJ2-3
TGCGGTGCTAGAGATTTTACCGGGTTTGGCTACACCTTC	CGARDFTGFGYTF	.	.	TRBV20-1	TRBJ1-2
TGTGCCCGACCGGGCCGCATAGATACGCAGTATTTT	CARPGRIDTQYF	.	.	TRBV6-4	TRBJ2-3
TGCAGTGCTAGCGACAACTATAATTCACCCCTCCACTTT	CSASDNYNSPLHF	.	many	TRBV20-1	TRBJ1-6
TGTGCCAGACGGGATCCGGTGAACACTGAAGCTTTCTTT	CARRDPVNTEAFF	.	.	TRBV2	TRBJ1-1
TGTGCCAGCAAACCCCGGTACATCCTAGGGGAGACCCAGTACTTC	CASKPRYILGETQYF	.	.	TRBV11-2	TRBJ2-5
TGTGCCAGCAACCTTTGGGACAGGGCTAATTCACCCCTCCACTTT	CASNLWDRANSPLHF	TRBD1	.	TRBV2	TRBJ1-6
TGTGCCAGCAGCTACCCATTTCAAGCGAATGAGCAGTTCTTC	CASSYPFQANEQFF	.	.	TRBV7-9	TRBJ2-1
TGTGAAAGCAGTTACTCAGGCCGCCACGAGCAGTACTTC	CESSYSGRHEQYF	.	once	TRBV6-6	TRBJ2-7
TGTGCCAGCAGCCCTAGACAGGGCGAGGGTGGAAACACCATATATTTT	CASSPRQGEGGNTIYF	TRBD1	few	TRBV7-9	TRBJ1-3
TGTGCCAGCAGCTCCCGGCCCCAAGGGGAGACCCAGTACTTC	CASSSRPQGETQYF	.	.	TRBV7-6	TRBJ2-5
TGTGCCTGGATAAACAGGGGAAAGACCGGGGAGCTGTTTTTT	CAWINRGKTGELFF	TRBD1	.	TRBV30	TRBJ2-2
TGTGCCAGCAGCTCGGCGACTAGCGGAAGCACAGATACGCAGTATTTT	CASSSATSGSTDTQYF	TRBD2	.	TRBV5-4	TRBJ2-3
TGTGCCAGCAGTGTCCGACAGCGGGGAACTGAAGCTTTCTTT	CASSVRQRGTEAFF	.	.	TRBV2	TRBJ1-1
TGTGCCAGCAGTTCGACTAGCGCTCGGGAGACCCAGTACTTC	CASSSTSARETQYF	TRBD2	many	TRBV27	TRBJ2-5
TGTGCCAGCACCCGTGGGAGCACTGAAGCTTTCTTT	CASTRGSTEAFF	.	.	TRBV12-3/TRBV12-4	TRBJ1-1
TGCAGTGCTAGAAGAGGGAGAGACACCGGGGAGCTGGTTTTT	CSARRGRDTGELVF	.	.	TRBV20-1	TRBJ2-2
TGTGCCAGCGGCTTAACCGGGGCAGGTGGAGACACCATATATTTT	CASGLTGAGGDTIYF	.	.	TRBV7-3	TRBJ1-3
TGTGCCAGCAGCCTGAGAGGGGGACAGGGAACGCCAAACTATGGCTACACCTTC	CASSLRGGQGTPNYGYTF	TRBD1	many	TRBV4-2	TRBJ1-2
TGTGCCAGCAGCTCAGATGGCCGCTCCTACAATGAGCAGTTCTTC	CASSSDGRSYNEQFF	.	many	TRBV7-2	TRBJ2-1